The clone carrying this T cell receptor beta chain was observed many times. Its target is not known. The sample originates from a study of T cells in Graves' hyperthyroidism and ophthalmopathy. Findings and caveats of the study: The model foresaw ophthalmopathy a median about 6.1 months prior to onset. Researchers report that a 13 V-J model separated ophthalmopathy from stable hyperthyroidism. The majority of expanded thyroid clonotypes above 0.001 also appeared in blood.

The V and J ends lost 5 bases and 7 bases, in that order; junction bases with no gene match: 12. CDR1 is SEHNR, CDR2 FQNEAQ, per germline (reference sequence). CDR3 length: 15 amino acids. Template material for amplifying TCR beta CDR3 regions consisted of RNA transcripts. The HTBI primer set served for first-round RT-PCR of the TCR CDR3. TCRdb used MiXCR to reprocess the multiplex PCR reads, holding one entry per CDR3 protein. The sample has 400,000 or so distinct CDR3 sequences, 14% seen once. The chain combines TRBV7-9 with TRBJ2-7, with 9 positions matching TRBD1. The receptor comes from a woman between 25 and 40 years old with Graves' ophthalmopathy. Sequencing was carried out using blood. CDR3 bases: TGTGCCAGCAGCCCCTACGGACAGGGGTTGGGGGAGCAGTACTTC. Translation gives CASSPYGQGLGEQYF.